The clone carrying this T cell receptor beta chain is a singleton in its sample. This sample is drawn from a study of cytomegalovirus exposure and HLA in healthy donors. The V end lost 8 bases, the J end lost 2 bases, and 13 bases lay between the germline ends. Per germline, CDR1 MNHEY and CDR2 SVGAGI. The CDR3 runs to 13 residues. Primers: 60 Vbeta forward and 13 Jbeta reverse. Measured with immunoSEQ multiplex PCR; TCRdb has only the in-frame clones, and not every one. The repertoire holds approximately 180,000 clones, approximately 72% seen once, with 2% to 2.5% in the top ten. The sequence derives from a human donor in good health. The chain links TRBV6-5 to TRBJ2-7; possible D gene TRBD2, 6 bases. Sequenced input: PBMCs. CDR3 loop: CASAPGAPYEQYF. The CDR3 DNA reads TGTGCCAGCGCCCCGGGAGCCCCCTACGAGCAGTACTTC.